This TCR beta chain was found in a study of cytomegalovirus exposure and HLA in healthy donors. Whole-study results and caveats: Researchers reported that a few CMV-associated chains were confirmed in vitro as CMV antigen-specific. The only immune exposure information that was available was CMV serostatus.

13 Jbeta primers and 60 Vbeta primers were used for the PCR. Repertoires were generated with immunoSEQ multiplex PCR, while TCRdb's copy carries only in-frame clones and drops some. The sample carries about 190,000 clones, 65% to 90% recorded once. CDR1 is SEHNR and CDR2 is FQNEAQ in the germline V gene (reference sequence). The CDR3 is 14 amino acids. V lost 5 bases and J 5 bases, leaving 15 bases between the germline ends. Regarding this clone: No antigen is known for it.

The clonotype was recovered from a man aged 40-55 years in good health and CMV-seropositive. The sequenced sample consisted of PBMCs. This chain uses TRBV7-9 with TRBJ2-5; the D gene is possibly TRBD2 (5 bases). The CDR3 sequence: CASSLIRRAETQYF. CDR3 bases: TGTGCCAGCAGCCTCATTCGGCGGGCTGAGACCCAGTACTTC. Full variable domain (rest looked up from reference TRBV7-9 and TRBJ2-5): DTGVSQNPRHKITKRGQNVTFRCDPISEHNRLYWYRQTLGQGPEFLTYFQNEAQLEKSRLLSDRFSAERPKGSFSTLEIQRTEQGDSAMYLCASSLIRRAETQYFGPGTRLLVL.